The clone carrying this T cell receptor (beta chain) was detected a few times. Its matching antigen is unknown. The CDR3 sequence is 12 residues long. CDR1 is MNHNS, CDR2 SASEGT, per germline. V dropped 11 bases and J dropped 5 bases, with 13 bases sitting between them. Use of 60 Vbeta and 13 Jbeta primers characterized the PCR. Sequenced by immunoSEQ multiplex PCR; TCRdb stores in-frame clones only, minus some. The sample records some 110,000 clones, 70% to 80% being singletons. The data belong to a study of cytomegalovirus exposure and HLA in healthy donors. Study observations and caveats: Cytomegalovirus association was assigned to around 150 TCR beta chains. When a later analysis compared HLA-associated TCR beta chains with equally common others, the HLA-associated chains turned out to be more clonally expanded and to have lower generation probabilities. When analyzed later, the rates of TCR association showed variation by HLA locus, with DRB1 the most and HLA-C the fewest.

The sample taken for sequencing was PBMCs. This sequence joins TRBV6-1 and TRBJ1-5, with a possible D match to TRBD1 (6 bases). This TCR was sampled from a woman aged 18-29 years in good health and CMV-seropositive. CDR3 sequence: CASQGGHQPQHF. CDR3 DNA: TGTGCCTCCCAAGGGGGTCATCAGCCCCAGCATTTT.